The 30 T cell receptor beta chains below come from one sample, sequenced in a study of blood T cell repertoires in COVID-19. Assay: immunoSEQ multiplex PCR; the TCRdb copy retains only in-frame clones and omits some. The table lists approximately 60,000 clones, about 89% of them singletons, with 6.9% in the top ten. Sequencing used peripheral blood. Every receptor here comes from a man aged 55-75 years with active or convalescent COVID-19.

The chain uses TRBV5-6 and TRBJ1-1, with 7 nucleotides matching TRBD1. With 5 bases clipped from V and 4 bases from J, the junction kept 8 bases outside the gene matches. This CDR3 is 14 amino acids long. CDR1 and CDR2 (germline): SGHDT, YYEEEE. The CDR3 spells CASSGKQGSTEAFF. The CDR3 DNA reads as TGTGCCAGCAGTGGGAAACAGGGGAGCACTGAAGCTTTCTTT.

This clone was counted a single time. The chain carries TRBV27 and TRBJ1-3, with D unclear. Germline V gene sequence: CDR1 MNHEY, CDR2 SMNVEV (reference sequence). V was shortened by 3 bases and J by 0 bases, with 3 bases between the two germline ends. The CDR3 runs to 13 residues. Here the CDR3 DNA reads TGTGCCAGCAGTTTCTCCTCTGGAAACACCATATATTTT. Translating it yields CASSFSSGNTIYF.

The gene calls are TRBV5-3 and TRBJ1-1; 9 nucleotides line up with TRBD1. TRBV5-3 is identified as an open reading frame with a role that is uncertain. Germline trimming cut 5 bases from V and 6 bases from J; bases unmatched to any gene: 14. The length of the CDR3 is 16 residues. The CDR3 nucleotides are TGTGCCAGAAGGCTGCTCAGGGACAGGGTAGGCGCTGAAGCTTTCTTT. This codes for CARRLLRDRVGAEAFF.

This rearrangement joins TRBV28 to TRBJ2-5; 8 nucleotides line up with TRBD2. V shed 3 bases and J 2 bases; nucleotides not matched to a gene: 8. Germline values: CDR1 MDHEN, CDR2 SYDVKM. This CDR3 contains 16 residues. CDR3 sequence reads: CASSLGGGGSQETQYF. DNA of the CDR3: TGTGCCAGCAGTTTGGGGGGCGGGGGGTCTCAAGAGACCCAGTACTTC. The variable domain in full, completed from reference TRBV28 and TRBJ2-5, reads DVKVTQSSRYLVKRTGEKVFLECVQDMDHENMFWYRQDPGLGLRLIYFSYDVKMKEKGDIPEGYSVSREKKERFSLILESASTNQTSMYLCASSLGGGGSQETQYFGPGTRLLVL.

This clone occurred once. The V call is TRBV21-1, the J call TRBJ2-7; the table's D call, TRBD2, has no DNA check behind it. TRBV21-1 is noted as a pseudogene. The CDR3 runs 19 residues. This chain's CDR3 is CASSLKRAIGLATLYEQYF. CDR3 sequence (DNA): TGTGCCAGCAGCCTAAAACGGGCCATAGGACTAGCGACACTCTACGAGCAGTACTTC.

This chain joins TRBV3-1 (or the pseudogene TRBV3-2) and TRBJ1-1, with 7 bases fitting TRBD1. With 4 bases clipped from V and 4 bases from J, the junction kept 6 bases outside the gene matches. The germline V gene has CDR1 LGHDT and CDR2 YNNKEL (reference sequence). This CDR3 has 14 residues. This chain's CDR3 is CASSPRDSRTEAFF. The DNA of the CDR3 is TGTGCCAGCAGCCCTCGGGACAGTCGCACTGAAGCTTTCTTT.

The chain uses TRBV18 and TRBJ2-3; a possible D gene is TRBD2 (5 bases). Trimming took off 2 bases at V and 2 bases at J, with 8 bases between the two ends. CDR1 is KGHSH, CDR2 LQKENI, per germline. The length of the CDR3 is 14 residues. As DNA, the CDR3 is TGTGCCAGCTCACCAGGACTCCCCACAGATACGCAGTATTTT. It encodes CASSPGLPTDTQYF.

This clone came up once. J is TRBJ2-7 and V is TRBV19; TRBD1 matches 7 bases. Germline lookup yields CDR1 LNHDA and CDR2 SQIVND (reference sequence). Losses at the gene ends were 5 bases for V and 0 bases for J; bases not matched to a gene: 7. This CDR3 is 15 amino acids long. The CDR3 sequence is CASSSGQAHSYEQYF. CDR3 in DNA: TGTGCCAGTAGTTCAGGACAGGCCCACTCCTACGAGCAGTACTTC. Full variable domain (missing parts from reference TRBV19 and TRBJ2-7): DGGITQSPKYLFRKEGQNVTLSCEQNLNHDAMYWYRQDPGQGLRLIYYSQIVNDFQKGDIAEGYSVSREKKESFPLTVTSAQKNPTAFYLCASSSGQAHSYEQYFGPGTRLTVT.

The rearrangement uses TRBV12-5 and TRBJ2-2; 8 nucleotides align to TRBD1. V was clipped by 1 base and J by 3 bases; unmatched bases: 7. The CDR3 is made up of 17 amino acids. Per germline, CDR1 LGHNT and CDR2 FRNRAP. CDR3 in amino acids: CASGLAVDREDTGELFF. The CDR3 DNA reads TGTGCTAGTGGTTTGGCCGTGGACAGGGAGGACACCGGGGAGCTGTTTTTT. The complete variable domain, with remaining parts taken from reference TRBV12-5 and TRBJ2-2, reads DARVTQTPRHKVTEMGQEVTMRCQPILGHNTVFWYRQTMMQGLELLAYFRNRAPLDDSGMPKDRFSAEMPDATLATLKIQPSEPRDSAVYFCASGLAVDREDTGELFFGEGSRLTVL.

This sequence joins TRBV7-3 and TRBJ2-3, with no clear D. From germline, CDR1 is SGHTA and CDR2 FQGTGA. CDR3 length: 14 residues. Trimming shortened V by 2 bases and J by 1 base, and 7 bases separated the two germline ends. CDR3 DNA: TGTGCCAGCAGCTTAGCGCTAGGCACAGATACGCAGTATTTT. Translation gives CASSLALGTDTQYF.

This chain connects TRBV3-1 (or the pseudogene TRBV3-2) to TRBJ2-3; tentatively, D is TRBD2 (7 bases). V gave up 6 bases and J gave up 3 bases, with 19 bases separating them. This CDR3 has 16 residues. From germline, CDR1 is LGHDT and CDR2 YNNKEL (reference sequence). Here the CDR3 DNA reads TGTGCCAGCAGAGCCAGGGCAAGGGGGGGAACAGATACGCAGTATTTT. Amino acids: CASRARARGGTDTQYF.

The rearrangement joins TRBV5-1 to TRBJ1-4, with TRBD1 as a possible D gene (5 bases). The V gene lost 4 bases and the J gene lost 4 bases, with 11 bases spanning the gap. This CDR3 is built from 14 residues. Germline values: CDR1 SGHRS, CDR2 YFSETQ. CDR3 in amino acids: CASSGGNGNEKLFF. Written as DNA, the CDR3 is TGCGCCAGCAGCGGGGGGAACGGTAATGAAAAACTGTTTTTT.

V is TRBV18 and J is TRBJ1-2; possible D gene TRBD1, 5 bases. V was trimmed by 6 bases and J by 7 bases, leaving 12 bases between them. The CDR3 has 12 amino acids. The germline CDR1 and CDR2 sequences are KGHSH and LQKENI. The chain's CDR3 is CASSPGDGGYTF. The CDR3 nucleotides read TGTGCCAGCTCCCCGGGGGACGGTGGCTACACCTTC.

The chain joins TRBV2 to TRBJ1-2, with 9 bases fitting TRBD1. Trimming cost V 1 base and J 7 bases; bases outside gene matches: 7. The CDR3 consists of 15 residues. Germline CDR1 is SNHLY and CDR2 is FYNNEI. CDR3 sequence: CASSEEQGAVGGYTF. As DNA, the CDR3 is TGTGCCAGCAGTGAAGAACAGGGGGCGGTTGGTGGCTACACCTTC.

The CDR3: CASSQASGTMNTEAFF. The CDR3 nucleotides read TGTGCCAGCAGCCAAGCATCCGGGACAATGAACACTGAAGCTTTCTTT. The chain has TRBV4-2 and TRBJ1-1; weak D call: TRBD1 (6 bases). Trimming took off 1 base at V and 0 bases at J, with 12 bases between the two ends. CDR3 length equals 16 residues. Germline V gene lookup returns CDR1 LGHNA and CDR2 YNFKEQ.

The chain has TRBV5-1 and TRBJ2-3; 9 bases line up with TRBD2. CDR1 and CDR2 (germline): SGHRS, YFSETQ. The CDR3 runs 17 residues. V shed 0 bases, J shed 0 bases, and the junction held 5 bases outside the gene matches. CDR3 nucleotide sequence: TGCGCCAGCAGCTTGGTTGCGGGAGGGCCAAGCACAGATACGCAGTATTTT. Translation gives CASSLVAGGPSTDTQYF.

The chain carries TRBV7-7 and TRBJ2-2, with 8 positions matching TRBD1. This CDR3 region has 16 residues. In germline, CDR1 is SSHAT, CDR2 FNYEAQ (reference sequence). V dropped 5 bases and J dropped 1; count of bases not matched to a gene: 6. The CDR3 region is CASSPMTGVNTGELFF. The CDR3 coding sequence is TGTGCCAGCAGCCCAATGACAGGGGTGAACACCGGGGAGCTGTTTTTT.

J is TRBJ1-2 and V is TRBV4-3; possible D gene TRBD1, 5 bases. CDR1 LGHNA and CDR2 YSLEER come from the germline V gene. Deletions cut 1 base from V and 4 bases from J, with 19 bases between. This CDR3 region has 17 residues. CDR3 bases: TGCGCCAGCAGCCAAGCCTACTCAAAACAGGCTGCCTATGGCTACACCTTC. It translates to CASSQAYSKQAAYGYTF.

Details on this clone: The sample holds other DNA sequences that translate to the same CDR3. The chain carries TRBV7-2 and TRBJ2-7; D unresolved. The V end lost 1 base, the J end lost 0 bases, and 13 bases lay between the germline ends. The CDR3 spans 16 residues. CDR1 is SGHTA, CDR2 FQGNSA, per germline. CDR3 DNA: TGTGCCAGCAGCTTAGTTTCAACAGTCAGCTCCTACGAGCAGTACTTC. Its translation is CASSLVSTVSSYEQYF.

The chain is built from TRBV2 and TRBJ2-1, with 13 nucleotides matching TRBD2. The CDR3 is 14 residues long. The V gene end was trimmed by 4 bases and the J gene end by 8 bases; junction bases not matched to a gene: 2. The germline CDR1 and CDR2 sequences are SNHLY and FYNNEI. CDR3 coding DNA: TGTGCCAGCAGTGGGACTAGCGGGAGCCATGAGCAGTTCTTC. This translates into CASSGTSGSHEQFF.

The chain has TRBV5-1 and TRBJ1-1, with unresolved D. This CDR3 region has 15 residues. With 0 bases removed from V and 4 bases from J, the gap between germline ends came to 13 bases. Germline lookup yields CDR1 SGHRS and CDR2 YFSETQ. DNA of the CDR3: TGCGCCAGCAGCTTGGAGGCGGACTCGGGCACTGAAGCTTTCTTT. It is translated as CASSLEADSGTEAFF.

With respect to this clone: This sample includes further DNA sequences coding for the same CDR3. Here the CDR3 DNA reads TGTGCCATCAGTGAGTCCGAGAGTAGCACAGATACGCAGTATTTT. This codes for CAISESESSTDTQYF. V is TRBV10-3 and J is TRBJ2-3; D remains unclear. V was clipped by 0 bases and J by 0 bases, with 7 bases between them. The CDR3 is 15 amino acids. Germline V CDR1 and CDR2: ENHRY, SYGVKD.

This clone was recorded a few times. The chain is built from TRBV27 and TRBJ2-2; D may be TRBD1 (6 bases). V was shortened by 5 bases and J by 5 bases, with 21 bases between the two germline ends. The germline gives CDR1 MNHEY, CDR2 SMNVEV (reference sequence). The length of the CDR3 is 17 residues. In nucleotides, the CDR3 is TGTGCCAGCAGTCCAACCATATGGGGGCATCGTACCGGGGAGCTGTTTTTT. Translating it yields CASSPTIWGHRTGELFF.

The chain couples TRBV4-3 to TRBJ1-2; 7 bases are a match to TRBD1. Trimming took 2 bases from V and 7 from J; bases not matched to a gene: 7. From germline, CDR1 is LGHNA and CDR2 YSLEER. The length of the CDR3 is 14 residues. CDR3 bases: TGCGCCAGCAGCCAACAATCAGGGGGATCTGGCTACACCTTC. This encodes CASSQQSGGSGYTF.

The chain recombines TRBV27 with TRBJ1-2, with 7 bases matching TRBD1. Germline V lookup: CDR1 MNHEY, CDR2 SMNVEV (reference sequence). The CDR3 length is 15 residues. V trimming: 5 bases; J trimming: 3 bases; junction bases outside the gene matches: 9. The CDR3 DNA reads TGTGCCAGCAGTACTTTAACGACAGGGTACTATGGCTACACCTTC. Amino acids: CASSTLTTGYYGYTF.

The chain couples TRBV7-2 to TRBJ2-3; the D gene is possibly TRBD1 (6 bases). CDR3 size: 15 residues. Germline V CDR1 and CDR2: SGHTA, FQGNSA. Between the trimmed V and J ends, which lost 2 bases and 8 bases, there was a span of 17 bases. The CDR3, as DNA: TGTGCCAGCAGCTTAAAACAGGGCGACGGTTTTACGCAGTATTTT. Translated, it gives CASSLKQGDGFTQYF.

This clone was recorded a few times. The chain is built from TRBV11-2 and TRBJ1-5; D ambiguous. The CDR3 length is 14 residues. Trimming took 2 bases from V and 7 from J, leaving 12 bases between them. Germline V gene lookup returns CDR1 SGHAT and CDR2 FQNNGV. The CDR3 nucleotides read TGTGCCAGCAGCTTATCACAGAACTCACAGCCCCAGCATTTT. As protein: CASSLSQNSQPQHF.

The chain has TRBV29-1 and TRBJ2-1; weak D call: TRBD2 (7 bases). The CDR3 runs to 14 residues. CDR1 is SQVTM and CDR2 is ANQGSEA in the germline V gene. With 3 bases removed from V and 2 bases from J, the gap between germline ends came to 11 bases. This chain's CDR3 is CSVERGRAYNEQFF. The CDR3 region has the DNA TGCAGCGTTGAGAGGGGGAGGGCCTACAATGAGCAGTTCTTC.

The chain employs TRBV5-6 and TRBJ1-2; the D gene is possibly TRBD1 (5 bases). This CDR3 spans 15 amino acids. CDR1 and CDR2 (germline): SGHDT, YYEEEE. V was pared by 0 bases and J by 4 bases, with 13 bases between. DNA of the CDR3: TGTGCCAGCAGCTTGGCCGGGTCAGGGTCCTATGGCTACACCTTC. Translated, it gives CASSLAGSGSYGYTF.

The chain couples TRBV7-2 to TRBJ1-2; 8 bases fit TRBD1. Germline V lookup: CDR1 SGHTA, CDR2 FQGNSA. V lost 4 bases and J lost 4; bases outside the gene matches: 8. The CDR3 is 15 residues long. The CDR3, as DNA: TGTGCCAGCAGCTCGGGACAGGCTCCATCCTATGGCTACACCTTC. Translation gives CASSSGQAPSYGYTF.